Listed here are 2 T cell receptor beta chains from one sample, sequenced in a study of tumor-infiltrating lymphocytes in primary liver carcinoma. Scientists recovered RNA and DNA together from around 20-30 mg of unsorted bulk tissue. Using a constant-region primer together with ProtoScript II reverse transcriptase, TCR beta cDNA was made from about 500 ng of total RNA. Three-round nested multiplex PCR performed with slightly modified ARM-PCR produced the TCR beta libraries. TRBV1-TRBV30 forward and Cbeta reverse primers drove the first two roughly 10-cycle rounds. MiXCR was run by TCRdb on the multiplex PCR reads, yielding one entry per CDR3 protein. The sample yields around 25,000 distinct CDR3 sequences, roughly three quarters seen once. The sequenced sample was liver tumor tissue from sampling region 5. This sample's subset: tumor region T5, tumor centre. These receptors came from a woman aged 25 to 39 with primary liver carcinoma and hepatitis B virus infection.

In regard to this clonotype: The germline gene is not matched at one end of the junction; a read error may be the cause. The chain recombines TRBV6-5 with TRBJ2-5, with 9 bases fitting TRBD1. In germline, CDR1 is MNHEY, CDR2 SVGAGI. The CDR3 extends over 13 amino acids. CDR3 protein: CDSSSNRGLTQYF. The CDR3, as DNA: TGTGACAGCAGTAGCAACAGGGGGCTGACCCAGTACTTC.

In regard to this clonotype: At one of its ends the junction is not consistent with the germline gene, which may arise from a read error. The chain carries TRBV10-3 and TRBJ2-1, with no clear D. This CDR3 is 14 amino acids long. CDR1 is ENHRY, CDR2 SYGVKD, per germline. CDR3 in amino acids: CAIGPTATRNEQFF. The CDR3, as DNA: TGCGCCATCGGTCCCACGGCGACCCGGAATGAGCAGTTCTTC.